These 5 T cell receptor beta chains were all obtained from the same sample, sequenced in a study of cytomegalovirus exposure and HLA in healthy donors. Measured with immunoSEQ multiplex PCR; TCRdb has only the in-frame clones, and not every one. The sample includes about 120,000 clones, 89% of them seen just once. The specimen was PBMCs. These receptors were taken from a woman under 30 in good health and CMV-seronegative.

This clone was picked up one time. This chain links TRBV2 with TRBJ2-7; possibly TRBD2 for D (6 bases). The CDR3 is 17 amino acids. Trimming took 4 bases from V and 2 from J, leaving 21 bases between them. Germline assignment: CDR1 SNHLY and CDR2 FYNNEI. CDR3 amino acids: CASSASLPGLKTYEQYF. CDR3 sequence (DNA): TGTGCCAGCAGTGCGTCACTACCGGGACTGAAGACCTACGAGCAGTACTTC.

This clone was observed once. This chain links TRBV28 with TRBJ2-7; D is perhaps TRBD2 (9 bases). The germline V and J ends were trimmed by 6 bases and 10 bases, with 28 bases remaining between them. The CDR3 covers 16 residues. In germline, CDR1 is MDHEN, CDR2 SYDVKM. For the CDR3, the DNA is TGTGCCAGCAGCCCAGGGGGCCGGCTAGCGGGAATCGATCAGTACTTC. Amino acids: CASSPGGRLAGIDQYF. The full variable domain, completed using reference TRBV28 and TRBJ2-7, is DVKVTQSSRYLVKRTGEKVFLECVQDMDHENMFWYRQDPGLGLRLIYFSYDVKMKEKGDIPEGYSVSREKKERFSLILESASTNQTSMYLCASSPGGRLAGIDQYFGPGTRLTVT.

V and J are TRBV5-1 and TRBJ2-2; the match to TRBD2 covers 11 bases. With 0 bases clipped from V and 5 bases from J, the junction kept 6 bases outside the gene matches. Germline loops: CDR1 SGHRS, CDR2 YFSETQ. The CDR3 extends over 17 amino acids. The CDR3 DNA reads as TGCGCCAGCAGCTTGGCACTAGCGGGAGTAGGTACCGGGGAGCTGTTTTTT. Translation: CASSLALAGVGTGELFF.

The rearrangement joins TRBV7-8 to TRBJ2-5, with 10 nucleotides matching TRBD2. The CDR3 is made up of 16 amino acids. Trimming removed 3 bases from V and 4 bases from J; junction bases left unmatched: 8. Looked up from germline, CDR1 is SGHVS and CDR2 is FQNEAQ. The CDR3 loop reads CASSFTAGGPIETQYF. CDR3 nucleotides: TGTGCCAGCAGCTTCACAGCGGGAGGGCCGATAGAGACCCAGTACTTC. The complete variable domain, with remaining parts taken from reference TRBV7-8 and TRBJ2-5, reads GAGVSQSPRYKVAKRGQDVALRCDPISGHVSLFWYQQALGQGPEFLTYFQNEAQLDKSGLPSDRFFAERPEGSVSTLKIQRTQQEDSAVYLCASSFTAGGPIETQYFGPGTRLLVL.

This chain links TRBV6-1 with TRBJ2-7; D is possibly TRBD2 (6 bases). The germline V gene has CDR1 MNHNS and CDR2 SASEGT. The CDR3 covers 12 residues. With 5 bases removed from V and 6 bases from J, the gap between germline ends came to 11 bases. The CDR3, as DNA: TGTGCCAGCAGTCGGGGGTTCTCCGAGCAGTACTTC. Residues: CASSRGFSEQYF.